Following are 12 T cell receptor beta chains from one sample sequenced in a study of human T cells and chemical hapten exposure. Time point reported: patch test 1, 2 weeks after DPC sensitization. Treatment described: therapeutic diphenylcyclopropenone sensitization with weekly scalp DPC. One entry per CDR3 protein, called by TCRdb with MiXCR from the RACE reads. The table lists about 120,000 distinct CDR3 sequences, roughly 13% of them singletons, with around 0.99% in the top ten. The sample here was whole blood, taken in connection with sensitization to the hapten diphenylcyclopropenone (DPC). The receptor set was obtained from a young man with alopecia areata. Some clones in this sample may be carry-over from other donors' samples.

This clonotype showed up just once. The V gene is TRBV12-3 or TRBV12-4, the J gene TRBJ1-1; D remains unclear. The length of the CDR3 is 15 residues. V was cut by 5 bases and J by 0 bases, with 13 bases left in between. CDR3 nucleotides: TGTGCCAGCAGTCCCCGGGCAAGCATGAACACTGAAGCTTTCTTT. Translating gives CASSPRASMNTEAFF.

This clonotype appeared a few times. The rearrangement uses TRBV29-1 and TRBJ1-1; D perhaps matches TRBD1 (6 bases). The CDR3 totals 12 residues. The germline gives CDR1 SQVTM, CDR2 ANQGSEA. V was pared by 7 bases and J by 0 bases, with 9 bases between. The CDR3 loop reads CSGGQLNTEAFF. In DNA, the CDR3 is TGCAGCGGCGGACAGCTGAACACTGAAGCTTTCTTT.

This clonotype was found a few times. The rearrangement joins TRBV28 to TRBJ2-7, with D uncertain. This CDR3 has 12 amino acids. Trimming shortened V by 4 bases and J by 8 bases, and 12 bases separated the two germline ends. CDR1 and CDR2 (germline): MDHEN, SYDVKM. The DNA of the CDR3 is TGTGCCAGCAGTTCCTCGAGAGGAAAGCAGTACTTC. Protein: CASSSSRGKQYF.

For the CDR3, the DNA is TGCGCCAGCAGCTTGTGGGGACAGGGTATCGAGCAAGAGACCCAGTACTTC. Encoded protein: CASSLWGQGIEQETQYF. The rearrangement uses TRBV5-1 and TRBJ2-5, with TRBD1 matching over 9 bases. The germline V gene has CDR1 SGHRS and CDR2 YFSETQ. The junction had 9 bases not matched to a gene; V was cut back by 1 base and J by 2 bases. The CDR3 extends over 17 amino acids.

This chain links TRBV4-2 with TRBJ2-6; tentatively, D is TRBD1 or TRBD2 (5 bases each). Trimming removed 0 bases at V and 0 bases at J, with 9 bases between. CDR1 is LGHNA and CDR2 is YNFKEQ in the germline V gene. This CDR3 is 17 amino acids long. The CDR3 region has the DNA TGTGCCAGCAGCCAAGATGGGGACGGCTCTGGGGCCAACGTCCTGACTTTC. Encoded protein: CASSQDGDGSGANVLTF.

This clonotype was seen repeatedly, ten times or more. This chain links TRBV20-1 with TRBJ1-5, with no clear D. V was clipped by 1 base and J by 5 bases, with 9 bases between them. The CDR3 covers 13 residues. Germline V lookup: CDR1 DFQATT, CDR2 SNEGSKA (reference sequence). CDR3 sequence: CSARVGSYQPQHF. DNA for the CDR3: TGCAGTGCTAGAGTCGGCTCCTATCAGCCCCAGCATTTT.

There are a few counts of this clonotype. Here the CDR3 DNA reads TGTGCCAGCAGCCAACAACTCAGGCAAGCACCCTACACCTTC. This gives the protein CASSQQLRQAPYTF. The rearrangement uses TRBV5-6 and TRBJ1-2; D remains ambiguous. Trimming cost V 4 bases and J 10 bases, with 20 bases left between them. The CDR3 runs 14 residues. The V gene's germline CDR1 is SGHDT and CDR2 YYEEEE.

This clonotype was seen only a few times. J is TRBJ1-4 and V is TRBV7-6; D unclear. CDR1 and CDR2 (germline): SGHVS, FNYEAQ. The CDR3 runs to 17 residues. Deletions cut 1 base from V and 0 bases from J, with 12 bases between. CDR3 protein: CASSLGVGIATNEKLFF. Written as DNA, the CDR3 is TGTGCCAGCAGCTTAGGGGTCGGGATCGCAACTAATGAAAAACTGTTTTTT.

The rearrangement joins TRBV7-6 to TRBJ2-2; TRBD1 is a possible D gene (6 bases). The CDR3 runs to 17 residues. The V end was cut by 5 bases, the J end by 3 bases, with 19 bases between. The germline V gene has CDR1 SGHVS and CDR2 FNYEAQ. The CDR3: CASSRPRDKIYTGELFF. CDR3 sequence (DNA): TGTGCCAGCAGCCGTCCCCGGGACAAGATATACACCGGGGAGCTGTTTTTT.

This clonotype was seen more than once but under ten times. This chain connects TRBV20-1 to TRBJ2-2; the match to TRBD2 covers 8 bases. CDR1 and CDR2 (germline): DFQATT, SNEGSKA (reference sequence). The ends lost 6 bases at V and 2 bases at J; junction bases unmatched: 2. The length of the CDR3 is 13 residues. CDR3 protein: CSAGRGNTGELFF. In DNA form, the CDR3 reads TGCAGTGCCGGGAGGGGTAACACCGGGGAGCTGTTTTTT.

This clonotype has just a few counts. The rearrangement uses TRBV7-3 and TRBJ2-1; TRBD2 aligns across 10 bases. The V gene's germline CDR1 is SGHTA and CDR2 FQGTGA. CDR3 length: 14 residues. The V and J ends lost 2 bases and 7 bases, in that order; junction bases with no gene match: 2. The CDR3 DNA reads as TGTGCCAGCAGCTTACTAGCGGGGGTTAATGAGCAGTTCTTC. Translation gives CASSLLAGVNEQFF.

This chain uses TRBV4-3 with TRBJ2-3; maybe TRBD2 (5 bases). The CDR3 is 14 residues long. V lost 1 base and J lost 5, with 10 bases in between. CDR1 is LGHNA, CDR2 YSLEER, per germline. The DNA of the CDR3 is TGCGCCAGCAGCCAAGTCGCGGGCCTAGATACGCAGTATTTT. This gives the protein CASSQVAGLDTQYF.